The present entry profiles one T cell receptor beta chain with its context. The sample comes from a study of blood T cell repertoires in COVID-19. On the study more broadly: The study drew acute and convalescent COVID-19 samples from the United States, Italy and Spain. PBMCs, B-cell-depleted T cells, or T cells were the source of the cDNA or gDNA that made up the material.

Authors' methods: Amplification of reference gene primers provided the estimated nucleated cell counts. Libraries were prepared by immunoSEQ multiplex PCR; TCRdb keeps only in-frame clonotypes and omits some of them. V, J and clone size were drawn from that table, and D and trimming were deduced from the DNA. The table includes 200,000 to 300,000 clones, 80% to 90% detected once. This CDR3 is 15 amino acids long. Per germline, CDR1 LGHNA and CDR2 YNFKEQ. The junction had 13 bases not matched to a gene; V was cut back by 4 bases and J by 9 bases. The material sequenced was peripheral blood. The receptor was isolated from a woman of 80 years or more with COVID-19, enrolled during active disease. The chain employs TRBV4-2 and TRBJ2-3, with TRBD1 matching over 7 bases. The CDR3 DNA is TGTGCCAGCAGCCGAACCGGGACAGAAGCCTACACGCAGTATTTT. This codes for CASSRTGTEAYTQYF.